The next 10 T cell receptor beta chains were all read from a single sample in a study of T-cell reconstitution after alpha-beta-depleted transplantation in children. The library targeted TCRbeta and was prepared with unique molecular identifiers. TCRdb ran MiXCR on the PCR reads and lists one entry per CDR3 protein. Among around 670,000 distinct CDR3 sequences, around 13% were seen once, and the ten largest hold 0.65% to 0.9%. The material sequenced was PBMCs, taken before TCRalphabeta/CD19-depleted stem cell transplant. These receptors were collected from a girl aged 2 to 9 with congenital amegakaryocytic thrombocytopenia, due to receive a stem cell transplant.

This clonotype was counted ten times or more. The genes are TRBV29-1 and TRBJ2-3; tentative D call: TRBD2 (5 bases). The CDR3 contains 16 residues. V lost 4 bases and J 5 bases, leaving 22 bases between the germline ends. Germline values: CDR1 SQVTM, CDR2 ANQGSEA. This CDR3 reads CSVVIFGMRQIDTQYF. For the CDR3, the DNA is TGCAGCGTTGTCATTTTCGGGATGCGTCAGATAGATACGCAGTATTTT.

This clonotype was picked up many times. The V gene is TRBV20-1, the J gene TRBJ2-2; 10 bases agree with TRBD1. With V trimmed by 2 bases and J by 6 bases, 6 bases remained unmatched. The CDR3 sequence is 15 residues long. Per the germline V gene, CDR1 is DFQATT and CDR2 is SNEGSKA (reference sequence). CDR3 region: CSARREGQGSGELFF. In DNA form, the CDR3 reads TGCAGTGCTAGAAGGGAGGGACAGGGGTCCGGGGAGCTGTTTTTT.

This clonotype has at least ten counts. This chain connects TRBV27 to TRBJ2-7; D is perhaps TRBD2 (5 bases). The germline gives CDR1 MNHEY, CDR2 SMNVEV (reference sequence). V dropped 8 bases and J dropped 6 bases, with 14 bases sitting between them. CDR3 size: 12 residues. Here the CDR3 DNA reads TGTGCCAGCGGAGTGACCCGGGGCGAGCAGTACTTC. Its translation: CASGVTRGEQYF.

This clonotype has ten or more counts. The V gene is TRBV7-9, the J gene TRBJ1-1; 10 nucleotides line up with TRBD1. Germline V gene lookup returns CDR1 SEHNR and CDR2 FQNEAQ (reference sequence). The V segment lost 5 bases and the J segment 5 bases; nucleotides outside the gene matches: 11. This CDR3 contains 16 residues. The CDR3 loop reads CASSHRDRGWWTEAFF. For the CDR3, the DNA is TGTGCCAGCAGCCACCGGGACAGGGGCTGGTGGACTGAAGCTTTCTTT. Supplemented by reference TRBV7-9 and TRBJ1-1, the full variable domain reads DTGVSQNPRHKITKRGQNVTFRCDPISEHNRLYWYRQTLGQGPEFLTYFQNEAQLEKSRLLSDRFSAERPKGSFSTLEIQRTEQGDSAMYLCASSHRDRGWWTEAFFGQGTRLTVV.

This clonotype has more than one count but fewer than ten. This chain joins TRBV5-1 and TRBJ2-7; the match to TRBD2 covers 13 bases. Germline lookup yields CDR1 SGHRS and CDR2 YFSETQ. The ends lost 4 bases at V and 5 bases at J; junction bases unmatched: 6. This CDR3 contains 15 residues. The CDR3 loop reads CASSPGLAGVHEQYF. The CDR3 region has the DNA TGCGCCAGCAGCCCCGGACTAGCGGGAGTCCACGAGCAGTACTTC.

This clonotype was found many times. This sequence joins TRBV7-9 and TRBJ1-1; D remains unclear. V lost 0 bases to trimming and J lost 0 bases, with 8 bases between them. Germline loops: CDR1 SEHNR, CDR2 FQNEAQ (reference sequence). This CDR3 comprises 15 residues. Here the CDR3 DNA reads TGTGCCAGCAGCTTAGCGGACGGGTTGAACACTGAAGCTTTCTTT. This gives the protein CASSLADGLNTEAFF.

This chain uses TRBV6-5 with TRBJ2-3; 7 bases line up with TRBD2. CDR1 is MNHEY and CDR2 is SVGAGI in the germline V gene. Trimming removed 4 bases from V and 6 bases from J; junction bases left unmatched: 16. The CDR3 sequence is 17 residues long. The DNA for the CDR3 is TGTGCCAGCAGTTCCCAGTTTTCCCAGGGAGGGTGGGATACGCAGTATTTT. It translates to CASSSQFSQGGWDTQYF.

The rearrangement uses TRBV7-8 and TRBJ2-3, with 15 bases matching TRBD2. Germline CDR1 SGHVS, CDR2 FQNEAQ. After removal of 3 bases from V and 6 bases from J, the junction contained 10 bases not matched to a gene. This CDR3 region has 18 residues. The CDR3: CASSFPRTSGRVQDTQYF. The CDR3 nucleotides are TGTGCCAGCAGCTTCCCCCGGACTAGCGGGAGGGTCCAGGATACGCAGTATTTT.

This clonotype was counted a few times. In DNA, the CDR3 is TGTGCCAGTAGTAAGGGGGGACCCTTTTACTACGAGCAGTACTTC. It yields the protein CASSKGGPFYYEQYF. The J gene is TRBJ2-7, the V gene TRBV19; the D call may be TRBD1 or TRBD2 (6 bases each). CDR1 is LNHDA and CDR2 is SQIVND in the germline V gene (reference sequence). V was trimmed by 4 bases and J by 3 bases, leaving 16 bases between them. This CDR3 region has 15 residues. The whole variable domain, filled in from reference TRBV19 and TRBJ2-7, reads DGGITQSPKYLFRKEGQNVTLSCEQNLNHDAMYWYRQDPGQGLRLIYYSQIVNDFQKGDIAEGYSVSREKKESFPLTVTSAQKNPTAFYLCASSKGGPFYYEQYFGPGTRLTVT.

This clonotype was seen only a few times. V is TRBV7-3 and J is TRBJ2-2; the D is unclear. V gave up 5 bases and J gave up 5 bases, with 9 bases separating them. The CDR3 extends over 13 amino acids. The germline V gene has CDR1 SGHTA and CDR2 FQGTGA. Here the CDR3 reads CASSELLTGELFF. The DNA of the CDR3 is TGTGCCAGCAGCGAACTATTAACCGGGGAGCTGTTTTTT.